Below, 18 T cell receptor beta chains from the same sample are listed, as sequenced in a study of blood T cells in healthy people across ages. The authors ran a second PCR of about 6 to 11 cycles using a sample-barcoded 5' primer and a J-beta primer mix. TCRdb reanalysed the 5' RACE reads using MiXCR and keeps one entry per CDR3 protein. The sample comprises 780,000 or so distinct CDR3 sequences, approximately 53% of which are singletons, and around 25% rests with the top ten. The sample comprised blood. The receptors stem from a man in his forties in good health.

This chain's CDR3 is CSAGRDGRGEAFF. DNA for the CDR3: TGCAGTGCAGGGAGGGACGGACGGGGTGAAGCTTTCTTT. The chain joins TRBV20-1 to TRBJ1-1, with D perhaps matching TRBD1 (5 bases). The V end lost 6 bases, the J end lost 7 bases, and 18 bases lay between the germline ends. Germline values: CDR1 DFQATT, CDR2 SNEGSKA (reference sequence). The CDR3 sequence is 13 residues long.

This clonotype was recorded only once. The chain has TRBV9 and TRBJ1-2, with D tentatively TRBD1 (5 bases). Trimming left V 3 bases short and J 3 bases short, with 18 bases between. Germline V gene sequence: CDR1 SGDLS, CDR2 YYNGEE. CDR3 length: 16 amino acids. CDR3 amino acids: CASSERDRSQYYGYTF. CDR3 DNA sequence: TGTGCCAGCAGCGAAAGAGACAGATCTCAATACTATGGCTACACCTTC.

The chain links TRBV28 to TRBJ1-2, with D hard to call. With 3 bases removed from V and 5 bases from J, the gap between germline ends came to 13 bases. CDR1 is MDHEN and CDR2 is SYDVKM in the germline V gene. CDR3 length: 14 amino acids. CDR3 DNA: TGTGCCAGCAGTTTGGAACAGCCCTATTATGGCTACACCTTC. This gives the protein CASSLEQPYYGYTF.

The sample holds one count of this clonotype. CDR3 sequence (DNA): TGTGCCAGCAGTCCAACGGGACAGGGGTACTACGAGCAGTACTTC. It translates to CASSPTGQGYYEQYF. The chain recombines TRBV27 with TRBJ2-7; TRBD1 matches at 10 bases. CDR3 length: 15 residues. Per the germline V gene, CDR1 is MNHEY and CDR2 is SMNVEV (reference sequence). After removal of 5 bases from V and 3 bases from J, the junction contained 7 bases not matched to a gene.

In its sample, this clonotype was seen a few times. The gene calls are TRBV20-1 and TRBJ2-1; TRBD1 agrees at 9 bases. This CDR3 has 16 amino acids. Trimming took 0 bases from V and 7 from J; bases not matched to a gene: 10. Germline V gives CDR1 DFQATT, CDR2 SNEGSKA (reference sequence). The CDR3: CSARDGGQGWKNEQFF. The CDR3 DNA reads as TGCAGTGCTAGAGATGGGGGACAGGGCTGGAAGAATGAGCAGTTCTTC.

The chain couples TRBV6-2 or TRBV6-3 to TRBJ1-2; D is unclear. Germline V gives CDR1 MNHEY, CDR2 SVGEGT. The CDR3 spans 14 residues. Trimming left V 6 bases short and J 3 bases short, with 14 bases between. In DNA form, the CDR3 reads TGTGCCAGCAGCCTCGGTTCCGTTTACTATGGCTACACCTTC. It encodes CASSLGSVYYGYTF.

CDR3 nucleotides: TGCAGTGTCGTATCCCGGGACACCTCCTACGAGCAGTACTTC. This gives the protein CSVVSRDTSYEQYF. This chain uses TRBV20-1 with TRBJ2-7; tentatively, D is TRBD1 (6 bases). The CDR3 runs 14 residues. The germline gives CDR1 DFQATT, CDR2 SNEGSKA (reference sequence). V was clipped by 7 bases and J by 0 bases, with 16 bases between them.

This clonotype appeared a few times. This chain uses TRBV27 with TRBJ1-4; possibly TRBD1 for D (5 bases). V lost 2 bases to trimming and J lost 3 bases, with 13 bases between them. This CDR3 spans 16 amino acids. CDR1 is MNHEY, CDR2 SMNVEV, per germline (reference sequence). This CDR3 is CASSLVGGMANEKLFF. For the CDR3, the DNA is TGTGCCAGCAGTTTAGTCGGGGGGATGGCTAATGAAAAACTGTTTTTT.

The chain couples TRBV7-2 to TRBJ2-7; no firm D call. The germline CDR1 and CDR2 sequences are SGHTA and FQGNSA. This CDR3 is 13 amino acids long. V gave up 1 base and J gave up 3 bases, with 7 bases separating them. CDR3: CASSLVSRYEQYF. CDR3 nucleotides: TGTGCCAGCAGCTTAGTATCCCGCTACGAGCAGTACTTC.

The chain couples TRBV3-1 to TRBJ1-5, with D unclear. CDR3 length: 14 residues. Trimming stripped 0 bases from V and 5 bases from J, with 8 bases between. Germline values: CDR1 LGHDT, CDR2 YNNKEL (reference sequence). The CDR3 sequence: CASSQDRLDQPQHF. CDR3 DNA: TGTGCCAGCAGCCAAGATCGGCTCGATCAGCCCCAGCATTTT.

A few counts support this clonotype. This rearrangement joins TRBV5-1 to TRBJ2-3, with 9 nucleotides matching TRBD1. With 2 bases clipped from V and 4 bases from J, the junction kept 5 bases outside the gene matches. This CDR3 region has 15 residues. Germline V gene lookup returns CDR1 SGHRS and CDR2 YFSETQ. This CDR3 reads CASSLFRDRADTQYF. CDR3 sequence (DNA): TGCGCCAGCAGCTTATTCCGGGACAGGGCAGATACGCAGTATTTT.

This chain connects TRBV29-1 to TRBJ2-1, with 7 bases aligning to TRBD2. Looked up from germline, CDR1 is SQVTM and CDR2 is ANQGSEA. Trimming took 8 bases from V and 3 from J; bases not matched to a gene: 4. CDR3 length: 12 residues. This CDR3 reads CSIRDYYNEQFF. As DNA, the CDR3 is TGCAGCATCCGGGACTACTACAATGAGCAGTTCTTC.

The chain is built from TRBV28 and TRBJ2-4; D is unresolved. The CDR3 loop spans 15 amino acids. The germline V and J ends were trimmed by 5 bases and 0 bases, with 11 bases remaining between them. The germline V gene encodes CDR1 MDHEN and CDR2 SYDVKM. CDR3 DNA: TGTGCCAGCAGTCCCTCGACCCAAGCCAAAAACATTCAGTACTTC. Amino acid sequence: CASSPSTQAKNIQYF.

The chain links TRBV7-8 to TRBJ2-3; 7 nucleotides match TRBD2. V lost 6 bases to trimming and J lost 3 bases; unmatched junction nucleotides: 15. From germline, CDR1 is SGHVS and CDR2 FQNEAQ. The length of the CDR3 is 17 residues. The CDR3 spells CASSFTSTSSGTDTQYF. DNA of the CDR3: TGTGCCAGCAGTTTTACCTCGACTAGCTCGGGAACAGATACGCAGTATTTT.

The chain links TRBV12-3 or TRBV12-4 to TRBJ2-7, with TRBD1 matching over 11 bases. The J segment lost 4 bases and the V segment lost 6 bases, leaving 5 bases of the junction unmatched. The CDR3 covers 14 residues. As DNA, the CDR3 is TGTGCCAGCAGGACGGACAGGGGGCTTTACGAGCAGTACTTC. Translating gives CASRTDRGLYEQYF.

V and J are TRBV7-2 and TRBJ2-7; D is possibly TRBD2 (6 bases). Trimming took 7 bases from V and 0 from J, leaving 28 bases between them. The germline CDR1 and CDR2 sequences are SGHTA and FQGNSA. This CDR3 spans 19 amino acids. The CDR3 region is CASTSLGIGLSGLSYEQYF. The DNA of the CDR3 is TGTGCCAGCACCTCCCTCGGGATCGGACTAAGCGGGCTCTCCTACGAGCAGTACTTC.

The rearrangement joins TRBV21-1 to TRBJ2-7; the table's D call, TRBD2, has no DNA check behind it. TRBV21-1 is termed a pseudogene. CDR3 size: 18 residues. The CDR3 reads CASSKPPTSGGPHYEQYF. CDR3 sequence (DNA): TGTGCCAGCAGCAAACCTCCGACTAGCGGGGGCCCCCACTACGAGCAGTACTTC.

This CDR3 reads CASSLEVWDEQFF. The CDR3 DNA reads TGTGCCAGCAGCTTAGAAGTATGGGATGAGCAGTTCTTC. The chain has TRBV7-2 and TRBJ2-1; D remains unclear. Germline CDR1 SGHTA, CDR2 FQGNSA. The CDR3 has 13 amino acids. Trimming took off 1 base at V and 8 bases at J, with 9 bases between the two ends.